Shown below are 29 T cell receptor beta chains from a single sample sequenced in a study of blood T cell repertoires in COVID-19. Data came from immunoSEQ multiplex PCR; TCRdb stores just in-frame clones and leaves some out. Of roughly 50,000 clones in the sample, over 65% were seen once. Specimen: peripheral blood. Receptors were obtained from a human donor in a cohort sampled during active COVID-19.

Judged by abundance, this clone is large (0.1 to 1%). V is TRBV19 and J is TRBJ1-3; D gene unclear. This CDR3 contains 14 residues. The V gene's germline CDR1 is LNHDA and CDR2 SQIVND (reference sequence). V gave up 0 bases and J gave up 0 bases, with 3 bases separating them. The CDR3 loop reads CASSIDVSGNTIYF. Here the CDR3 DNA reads TGTGCCAGTAGTATAGACGTCTCTGGAAACACCATATATTTT.

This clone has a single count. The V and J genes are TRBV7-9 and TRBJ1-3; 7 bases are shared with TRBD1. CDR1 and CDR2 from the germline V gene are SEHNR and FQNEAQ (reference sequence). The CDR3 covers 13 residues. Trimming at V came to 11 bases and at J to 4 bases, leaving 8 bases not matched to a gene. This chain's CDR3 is CAGTAENGNTIYF. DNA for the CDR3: TGTGCCGGGACAGCGGAGAACGGAAACACCATATATTTT. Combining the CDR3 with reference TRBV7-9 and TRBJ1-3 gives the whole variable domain DTGVSQNPRHKITKRGQNVTFRCDPISEHNRLYWYRQTLGQGPEFLTYFQNEAQLEKSRLLSDRFSAERPKGSFSTLEIQRTEQGDSAMYLCAGTAENGNTIYFGEGSWLTVV.

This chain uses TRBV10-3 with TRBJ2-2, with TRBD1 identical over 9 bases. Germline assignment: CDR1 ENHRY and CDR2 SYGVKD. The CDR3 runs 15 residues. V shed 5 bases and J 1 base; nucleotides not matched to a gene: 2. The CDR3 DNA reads TGTGCCATCAGTCAGGGACAGGGGAACACCGGGGAGCTGTTTTTT. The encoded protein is CAISQGQGNTGELFF.

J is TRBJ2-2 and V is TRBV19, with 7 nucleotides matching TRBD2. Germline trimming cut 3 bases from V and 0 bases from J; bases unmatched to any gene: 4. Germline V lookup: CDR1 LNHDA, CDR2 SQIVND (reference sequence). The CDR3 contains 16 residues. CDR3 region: CASSMSSGTNTGELFF. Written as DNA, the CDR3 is TGTGCCAGTAGTATGTCTAGCGGCACGAACACCGGGGAGCTGTTTTTT.

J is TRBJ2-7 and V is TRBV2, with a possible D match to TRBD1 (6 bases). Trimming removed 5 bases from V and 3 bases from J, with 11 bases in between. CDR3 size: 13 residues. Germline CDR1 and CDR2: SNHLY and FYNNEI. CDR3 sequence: CASSRDTSYEQYF. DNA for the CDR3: TGTGCCAGCAGTCGGGACACAAGCTACGAGCAGTACTTC.

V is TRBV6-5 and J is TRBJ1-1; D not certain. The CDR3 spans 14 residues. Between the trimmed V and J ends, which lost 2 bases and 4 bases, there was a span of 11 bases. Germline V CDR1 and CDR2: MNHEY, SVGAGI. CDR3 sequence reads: CASSYLGSPTEAFF. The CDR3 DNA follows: TGTGCCAGCAGTTACCTCGGGTCTCCCACTGAAGCTTTCTTT.

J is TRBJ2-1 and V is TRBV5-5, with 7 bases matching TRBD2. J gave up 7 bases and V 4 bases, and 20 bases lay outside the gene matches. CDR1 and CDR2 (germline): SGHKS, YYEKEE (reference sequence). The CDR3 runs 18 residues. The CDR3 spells CASSPPVRASGRTNEQFF. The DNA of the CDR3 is TGTGCCAGCAGCCCCCCCGTACGGGCTAGCGGACGGACTAATGAGCAGTTCTTC.

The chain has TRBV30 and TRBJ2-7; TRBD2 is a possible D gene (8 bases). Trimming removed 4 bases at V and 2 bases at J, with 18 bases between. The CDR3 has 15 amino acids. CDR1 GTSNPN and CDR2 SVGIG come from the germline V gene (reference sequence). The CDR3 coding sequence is TGTGCCTGGAAGCCAGGGGGACTAGGCCCCTACGAGCAGTACTTC. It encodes CAWKPGGLGPYEQYF. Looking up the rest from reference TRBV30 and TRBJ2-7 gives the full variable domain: SQTIHQWPATLVQPVGSPLSLECTVEGTSNPNLYWYRQAAGRGLQLLFYSVGIGQISSEVPQNLSASRPQDRQFILSSKKLLLSDSGFYLCAWKPGGLGPYEQYFGPGTRLTVT.

In DNA form, the CDR3 reads TGTGCCAGCAGCTGGGAGACCCACCCCGGGCAGTACTTC. Protein: CASSWETHPGQYF. The chain couples TRBV11-2 to TRBJ2-7; D perhaps matches TRBD2 (5 bases). CDR3 length: 13 amino acids. V was pared by 4 bases and J by 9 bases, with 16 bases between. CDR1 and CDR2 from the germline V gene are SGHAT and FQNNGV.

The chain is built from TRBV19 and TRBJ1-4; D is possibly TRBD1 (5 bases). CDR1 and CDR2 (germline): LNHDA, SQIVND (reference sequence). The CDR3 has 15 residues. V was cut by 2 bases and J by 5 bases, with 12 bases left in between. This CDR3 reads CASSILGGGNEKLFF. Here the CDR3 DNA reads TGTGCCAGTAGTATACTGGGGGGTGGAAATGAAAAACTGTTTTTT.

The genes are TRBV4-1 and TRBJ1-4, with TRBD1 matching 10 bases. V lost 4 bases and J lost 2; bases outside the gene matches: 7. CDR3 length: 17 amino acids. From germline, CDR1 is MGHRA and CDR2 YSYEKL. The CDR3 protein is CASSPGTGAVTNEKLFF. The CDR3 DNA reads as TGCGCCAGCAGCCCAGGGACAGGGGCGGTTACTAATGAAAAACTGTTTTTT.

The CDR3: CASSLVGEDYGYTF. CDR3 sequence (DNA): TGTGCCAGCAGCTTGGTGGGGGAGGACTATGGCTACACCTTC. The chain combines TRBV5-6 with TRBJ1-2; TRBD1 is a possible D gene (5 bases). CDR3 length equals 14 residues. In germline, CDR1 is SGHDT, CDR2 YYEEEE. Trimming took off 0 bases at V and 3 bases at J, with 9 bases between the two ends.

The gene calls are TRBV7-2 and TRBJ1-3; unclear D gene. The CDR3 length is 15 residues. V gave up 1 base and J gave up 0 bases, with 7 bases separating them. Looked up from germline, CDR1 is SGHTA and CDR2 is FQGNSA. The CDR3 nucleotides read TGTGCCAGCAGCTTAGTCCCCAACTCTGGAAACACCATATATTTT. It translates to CASSLVPNSGNTIYF.

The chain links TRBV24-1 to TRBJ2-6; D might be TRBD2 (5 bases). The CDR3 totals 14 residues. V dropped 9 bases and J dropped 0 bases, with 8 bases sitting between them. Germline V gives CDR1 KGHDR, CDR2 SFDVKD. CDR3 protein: CATGESSGANVLTF. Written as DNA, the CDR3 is TGTGCCACCGGGGAGTCCTCTGGGGCCAACGTCCTGACTTTC.

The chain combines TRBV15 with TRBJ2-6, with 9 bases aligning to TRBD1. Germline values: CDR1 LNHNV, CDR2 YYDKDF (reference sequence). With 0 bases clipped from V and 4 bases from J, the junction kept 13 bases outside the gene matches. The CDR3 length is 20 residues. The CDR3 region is CATSRDRLGQGESGANVLTF. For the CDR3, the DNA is TGTGCCACCAGCAGAGATCGGTTGGGACAGGGAGAATCCGGGGCCAACGTCCTGACTTTC.

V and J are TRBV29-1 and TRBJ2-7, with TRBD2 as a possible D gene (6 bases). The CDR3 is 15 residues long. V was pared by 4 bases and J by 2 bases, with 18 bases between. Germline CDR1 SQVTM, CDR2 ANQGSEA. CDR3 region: CSVGPVGGFAYEQYF. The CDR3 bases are TGCAGCGTTGGACCCGTCGGGGGATTCGCCTACGAGCAGTACTTC.

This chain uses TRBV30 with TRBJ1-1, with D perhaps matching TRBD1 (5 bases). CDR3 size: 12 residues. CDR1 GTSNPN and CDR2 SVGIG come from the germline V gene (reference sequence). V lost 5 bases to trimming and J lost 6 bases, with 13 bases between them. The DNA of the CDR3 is TGTGCCTGGGGTCGGGGGGTGGCTGAAGCTTTCTTT. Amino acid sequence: CAWGRGVAEAFF.

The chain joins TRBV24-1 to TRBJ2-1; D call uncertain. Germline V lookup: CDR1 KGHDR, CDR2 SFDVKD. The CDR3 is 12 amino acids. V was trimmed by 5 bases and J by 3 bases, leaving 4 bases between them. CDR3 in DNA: TGTGCCACCAGTGCAGGCTACAATGAGCAGTTCTTC. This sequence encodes CATSAGYNEQFF.

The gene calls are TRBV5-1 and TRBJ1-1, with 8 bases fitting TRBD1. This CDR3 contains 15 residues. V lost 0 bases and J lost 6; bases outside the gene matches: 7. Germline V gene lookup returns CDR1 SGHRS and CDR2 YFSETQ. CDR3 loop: CASSLAGQGVSEAFF. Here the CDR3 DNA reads TGCGCCAGCAGCTTGGCCGGACAGGGTGTATCTGAAGCTTTCTTT. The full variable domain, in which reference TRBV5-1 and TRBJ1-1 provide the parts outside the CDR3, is KAGVTQTPRYLIKTRGQQVTLSCSPISGHRSVSWYQQTPGQGLQFLFEYFSETQRNKGNFPGRFSGRQFSNSRSEMNVSTLELGDSALYLCASSLAGQGVSEAFFGQGTRLTVV.

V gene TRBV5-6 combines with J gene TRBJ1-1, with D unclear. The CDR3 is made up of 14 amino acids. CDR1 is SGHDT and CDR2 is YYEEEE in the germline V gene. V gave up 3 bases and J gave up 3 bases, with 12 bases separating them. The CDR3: CASSSEPKDTEAFF. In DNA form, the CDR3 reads TGTGCCAGCAGCTCGGAGCCTAAGGACACTGAAGCTTTCTTT. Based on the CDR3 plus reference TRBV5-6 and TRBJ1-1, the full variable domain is DAGVTQSPTHLIKTRGQQVTLRCSPKSGHDTVSWYQQALGQGPQFIFQYYEEEERQRGNFPDRFSGHQFPNYSSELNVNALLLGDSALYLCASSSEPKDTEAFFGQGTRLTVV.

The CDR3 protein is CASSVEAGGNLGANVLTF. CDR3 coding DNA: TGTGCCAGCAGCGTAGAGGCAGGGGGGAACCTTGGGGCCAACGTCCTGACTTTC. The chain has TRBV9 and TRBJ2-6; a weak D match, TRBD1 (7 bases). Germline V gene data show CDR1 as SGDLS and CDR2 as YYNGEE. The CDR3 extends over 18 amino acids. V was pared by 0 bases and J by 3 bases, with 16 bases between. Using reference TRBV9 and TRBJ2-6 for the parts outside the CDR3, the full variable domain is DSGVTQTPKHLITATGQRVTLRCSPRSGDLSVYWYQQSLDQGLQFLIQYYNGEERAKGNILERFSAQQFPDLHSELNLSSLELGDSALYFCASSVEAGGNLGANVLTFGAGSRLTVL.

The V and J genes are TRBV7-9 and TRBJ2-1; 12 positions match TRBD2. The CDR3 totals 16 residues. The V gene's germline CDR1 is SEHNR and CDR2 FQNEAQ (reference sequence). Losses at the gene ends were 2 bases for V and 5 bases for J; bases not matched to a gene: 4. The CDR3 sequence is CASSLMRLAGDNEQFF. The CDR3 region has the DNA TGTGCCAGCAGCTTAATGAGACTAGCGGGGGACAATGAGCAGTTCTTC.

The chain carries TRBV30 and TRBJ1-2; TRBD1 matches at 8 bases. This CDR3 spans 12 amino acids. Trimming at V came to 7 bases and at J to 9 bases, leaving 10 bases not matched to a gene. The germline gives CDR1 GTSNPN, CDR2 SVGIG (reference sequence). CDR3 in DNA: TGTGCCTCATTAGGGACAGGAGGGCGCTACACCTTC. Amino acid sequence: CASLGTGGRYTF. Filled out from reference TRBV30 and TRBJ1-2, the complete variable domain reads SQTIHQWPATLVQPVGSPLSLECTVEGTSNPNLYWYRQAAGRGLQLLFYSVGIGQISSEVPQNLSASRPQDRQFILSSKKLLLSDSGFYLCASLGTGGRYTFGSGTRLTVV.

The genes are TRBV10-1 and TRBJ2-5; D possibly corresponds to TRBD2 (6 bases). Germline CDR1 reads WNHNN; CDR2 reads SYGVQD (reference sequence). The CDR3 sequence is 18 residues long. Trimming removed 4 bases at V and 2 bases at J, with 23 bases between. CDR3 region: CASSGGSIAGNPQETQYF. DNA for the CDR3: TGCGCCAGCAGTGGGGGGTCTATTGCGGGGAATCCTCAAGAGACCCAGTACTTC.

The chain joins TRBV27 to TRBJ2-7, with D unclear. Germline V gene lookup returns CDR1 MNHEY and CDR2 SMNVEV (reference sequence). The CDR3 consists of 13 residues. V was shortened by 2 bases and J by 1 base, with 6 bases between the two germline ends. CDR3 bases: TGTGCCAGCAGTTTAAAGCTTTCCTACGAGCAGTACTTC. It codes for CASSLKLSYEQYF.

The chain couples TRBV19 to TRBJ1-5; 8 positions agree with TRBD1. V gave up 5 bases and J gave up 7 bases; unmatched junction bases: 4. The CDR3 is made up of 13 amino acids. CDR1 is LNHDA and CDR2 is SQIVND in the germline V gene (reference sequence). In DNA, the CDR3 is TGTGCCAGTAGTTCGACAGGGGTCCAGCCCCAGCATTTT. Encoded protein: CASSSTGVQPQHF.

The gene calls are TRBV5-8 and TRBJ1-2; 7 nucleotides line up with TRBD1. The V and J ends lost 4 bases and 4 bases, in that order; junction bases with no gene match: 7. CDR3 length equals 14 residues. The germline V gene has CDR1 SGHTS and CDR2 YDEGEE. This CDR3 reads CASSRGQEGYGYTF. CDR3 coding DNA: TGTGCCAGCAGCCGCGGACAGGAGGGCTATGGCTACACCTTC.

The CDR3 bases are TGTGCCAGCAGGACCCGGGACAGGGGGCGGGATGAGACCCAGTACTTC. Encoded protein: CASRTRDRGRDETQYF. V usage is TRBV6-6 and J usage is TRBJ2-5, with 12 bases lining up with TRBD1. This CDR3 has 16 amino acids. With V trimmed by 6 bases and J by 5 bases, 10 bases remained unmatched. Per the germline V gene, CDR1 is MNHNY and CDR2 is SVGAGI (reference sequence).

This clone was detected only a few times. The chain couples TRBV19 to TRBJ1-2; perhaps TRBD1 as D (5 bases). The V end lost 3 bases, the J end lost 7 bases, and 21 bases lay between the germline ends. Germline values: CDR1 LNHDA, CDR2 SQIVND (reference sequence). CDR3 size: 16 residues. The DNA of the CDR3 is TGTGCCAGTAGTATTCGCGGGTTGTCGGGGGGGTCTGGCTACACCTTC. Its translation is CASSIRGLSGGSGYTF.